The 22 T cell receptor beta chains below come from one sample, sequenced in a study of identical twins. TCRdb passed the 5' RACE reads through MiXCR, listing each CDR3 protein once. The sample has over 500,000 distinct CDR3 sequences; 22% are singletons. Separately, the same data were catalogued under a study of T cells expressing NK-cell markers.

The sequencing input was CD4+ T cells sorted from blood. The receptors were gathered from a woman aged 18-29 years in good health.

The rearrangement links TRBV4-1 to TRBJ2-1; TRBD2 aligns across 11 bases. After removal of 4 bases from V and 4 bases from J, the junction contained 6 bases not matched to a gene. CDR3 size: 16 residues. CDR1 MGHRA and CDR2 YSYEKL come from the germline V gene. The CDR3 sequence: CASSLWTSGLYNEQFF. The DNA for the CDR3 is TGCGCCAGCAGCCTATGGACTAGCGGGTTATACAATGAGCAGTTCTTC.

This clonotype has more than one count but fewer than ten. V gene TRBV14 combines with J gene TRBJ2-2; TRBD1 matches at 7 bases. The CDR3 is made up of 17 amino acids. CDR1 and CDR2 from the germline V gene are SGHDN and FVKESK. V trimming: 4 bases; J trimming: 5 bases; junction bases outside the gene matches: 13. The CDR3 nucleotides are TGTGCCAGCAGCCTCACACAGGGGTGGGGAAGAACCGGGGAGCTGTTTTTT. Translating it yields CASSLTQGWGRTGELFF.

The chain employs TRBV9 and TRBJ2-5; TRBD2 matches 7 bases. The J segment lost 5 bases and the V segment lost 1 base, leaving 11 bases of the junction unmatched. CDR1 SGDLS and CDR2 YYNGEE come from the germline V gene. CDR3 length: 16 amino acids. CDR3 bases: TGTGCCAGCAGCGTATTGGCGGGAGCGGGTTCGGAGACCCAGTACTTC. It codes for CASSVLAGAGSETQYF.

This clonotype has a handful of counts. CDR3: CASSEGQGTPGANVLTF. The DNA of the CDR3 is TGTGCCAGCAGTGAAGGACAGGGAACCCCTGGGGCCAACGTCCTGACTTTC. This chain uses TRBV6-1 with TRBJ2-6; 7 bases map to TRBD1. The junction had 5 bases not matched to a gene; V was cut back by 1 base and J by 2 bases. Per the germline V gene, CDR1 is MNHNS and CDR2 is SASEGT. The CDR3 is made up of 17 amino acids.

This clonotype appeared a few times. The gene calls are TRBV20-1 and TRBJ2-1, with 12 bases that match TRBD2. This CDR3 comprises 13 residues. CDR1 and CDR2 (germline): DFQATT, SNEGSKA (reference sequence). Trimming removed 2 bases from V and 11 bases from J; junction bases left unmatched: 4. CDR3 sequence: CSARLAGGPKQFF. CDR3 sequence (DNA): TGCAGTGCTAGACTAGCGGGGGGGCCTAAGCAGTTCTTC.

This clonotype came up a few times. The chain recombines TRBV7-9 with TRBJ2-1; 12 bases agree with TRBD2. V trimming: 5 bases; J trimming: 5 bases; junction bases outside the gene matches: 4. CDR3 length equals 15 residues. The germline gives CDR1 SEHNR, CDR2 FQNEAQ (reference sequence). This chain's CDR3 is CASSRRTSGDNEQFF. The CDR3 nucleotides read TGTGCCAGCAGCCGACGGACTAGCGGGGACAATGAGCAGTTCTTC.

This clonotype turned up a few times. This chain uses TRBV5-1 with TRBJ2-5; no reliable D call. CDR1 and CDR2 from the germline V gene are SGHRS and YFSETQ. Trimming took 2 bases from V and 1 from J, leaving 9 bases between them. The CDR3 extends over 14 amino acids. CDR3 loop: CASSFLDLQETQYF. CDR3 nucleotides: TGCGCCAGCAGCTTCTTGGACCTCCAAGAGACCCAGTACTTC.

CDR3 bases: TGTGCCAGCAGCCCACTACAGGGAAGCACAGATACGCAGTATTTT. Protein product: CASSPLQGSTDTQYF. This chain links TRBV5-6 with TRBJ2-3, with D maybe TRBD1 (6 bases). CDR1 and CDR2 (germline): SGHDT, YYEEEE. The CDR3 sequence is 15 residues long. Trimming removed 4 bases from V and 0 bases from J, with 12 bases in between.

The chain combines TRBV7-6 with TRBJ2-7; D is undetermined. The germline V and J ends were trimmed by 3 bases and 2 bases, with 11 bases remaining between them. Per the germline V gene, CDR1 is SGHVS and CDR2 is FNYEAQ. The CDR3 contains 14 residues. The CDR3: CASSLAISAYEQYF. The CDR3 DNA reads TGTGCCAGCAGCTTGGCAATATCGGCCTACGAGCAGTACTTC. Supplemented by reference TRBV7-6 and TRBJ2-7, the full variable domain reads GAGVSQSPRYKVTKRGQDVALRCDPISGHVSLYWYRQALGQGPEFLTYFNYEAQQDKSGLPNDRFSAERPEGSISTLTIQRTEQRDSAMYRCASSLAISAYEQYFGPGTRLTVT.

This clonotype was counted a few times. The CDR3 spells CASRVGGGDGYTF. DNA for the CDR3: TGTGCCAGCAGGGTCGGAGGGGGGGATGGCTACACCTTC. This chain connects TRBV7-2 to TRBJ1-2; D may be TRBD1 (6 bases). Germline CDR1 SGHTA, CDR2 FQGNSA. The CDR3 is 13 residues long. The germline V and J ends were trimmed by 6 bases and 6 bases, with 14 bases remaining between them. The whole variable domain, remainder taken from reference TRBV7-2 and TRBJ1-2, is GAGVSQSPSNKVTEKGKDVELRCDPISGHTALYWYRQSLGQGLEFLIYFQGNSAPDKSGLPSDRFSAERTGGSVSTLTIQRTQQEDSAVYLCASRVGGGDGYTFGSGTRLTVV.

This clonotype was observed a few times. V usage is TRBV6-1 and J usage is TRBJ2-2, with 9 bases lining up with TRBD1. Unmatched junction bases numbered 5, after V lost 6 bases and J lost 3 bases. Germline V gives CDR1 MNHNS, CDR2 SASEGT. The CDR3 is made up of 15 amino acids. CDR3 region: CASSDRGLYTGELFF. The CDR3 DNA follows: TGTGCCAGCAGCGACAGGGGGTTGTACACCGGGGAGCTGTTTTTT.

The V and J genes are TRBV12-3 or TRBV12-4 and TRBJ1-1; TRBD1 is a possible D gene (6 bases). The CDR3 is made up of 15 amino acids. The V end lost 3 bases, the J end lost 1 base, and 12 bases lay between the germline ends. The DNA of the CDR3 is TGTGCCAGCAGTTTGACGACGGGGGCGAACACTGAAGCTTTCTTT. This sequence encodes CASSLTTGANTEAFF.

The sample holds many counts of this clonotype. The chain recombines TRBV10-2 with TRBJ1-1, with TRBD1 as a possible D gene (6 bases). The CDR3 spans 13 residues. Deletions cut 6 bases from V and 3 bases from J, with 11 bases between. CDR1 WSHSY and CDR2 SAAADI come from the germline V gene. CDR3 amino acids: CASSWGRDTEAFF. CDR3 coding DNA: TGCGCCAGCAGCTGGGGGCGGGACACTGAAGCTTTCTTT.

The chain recombines TRBV20-1 with TRBJ2-5, with 8 bases that match TRBD2. Germline V CDR1 and CDR2: DFQATT, SNEGSKA (reference sequence). The ends lost 3 bases at V and 4 bases at J; junction bases unmatched: 10. The CDR3 is made up of 15 amino acids. In DNA, the CDR3 is TGCAGTGCTAGCAGGGCGCTAGCGGGTGGAGAGACCCAGTACTTC. Translated: CSASRALAGGETQYF.

V gene TRBV5-6 combines with J gene TRBJ2-4; D not resolved. Trimming cost V 0 bases and J 0 bases, with 13 bases left between them. Germline V lookup: CDR1 SGHDT, CDR2 YYEEEE. The CDR3 length is 17 residues. CDR3: CASSLARGFVAKNIQYF. CDR3 DNA: TGTGCCAGCAGCTTGGCCCGTGGCTTTGTAGCCAAAAACATTCAGTACTTC.

This clonotype came up a few times. The chain is built from TRBV7-2 and TRBJ2-7; D is uncertain. V was cut by 2 bases and J by 2 bases, with 7 bases left in between. CDR1 is SGHTA and CDR2 is FQGNSA in the germline V gene. The CDR3 consists of 13 residues. The CDR3 sequence is CASSLQITYEQYF. CDR3 coding DNA: TGTGCCAGCAGCTTACAGATTACCTACGAGCAGTACTTC.

This chain connects TRBV5-5 to TRBJ2-7; no reliable D call. The V end lost 5 bases, the J end lost 0 bases, and 18 bases lay between the germline ends. In germline, CDR1 is SGHKS, CDR2 YYEKEE (reference sequence). This CDR3 contains 16 residues. DNA for the CDR3: TGTGCCAGCAGTCCTGCCATCGGGTGGAGCTCCTACGAGCAGTACTTC. This encodes CASSPAIGWSSYEQYF.

This clonotype was seen only a few times. The CDR3 coding sequence is TGTGCCAGCAGTTTCGGCCCTGAGTTAGGGGATTACGAGCAGTACTTC. Amino acid sequence: CASSFGPELGDYEQYF. The chain is built from TRBV12-3 or TRBV12-4 and TRBJ2-7; possible D gene TRBD1, 5 bases. There are 16 residues in the CDR3. The V and J ends lost 3 bases and 4 bases respectively, with 19 bases between them.

DNA for the CDR3: TGCAGTGCTAGCCTAGCGGGAAATGAGCAGTTCTTC. It codes for CSASLAGNEQFF. J is TRBJ2-1 and V is TRBV20-1; TRBD2 agrees at 9 bases. V gave up 3 bases and J gave up 7 bases; unmatched junction bases: 1. The CDR3 has 12 residues. Germline V gene sequence: CDR1 DFQATT, CDR2 SNEGSKA (reference sequence).

The rearrangement links TRBV20-1 to TRBJ2-4; the D is unclear. V was clipped by 7 bases and J by 4 bases, with 8 bases between them. CDR1 and CDR2 (germline): DFQATT, SNEGSKA (reference sequence). There are 11 residues in the CDR3. CDR3 nucleotides: TGCAGTGTTACGAGAAAAAACATTCAGTACTTC. It codes for CSVTRKNIQYF.

This sequence joins TRBV10-3 and TRBJ2-3; 10 bases match TRBD2. The CDR3 spans 14 residues. The ends lost 7 bases at V and 5 bases at J; junction bases unmatched: 6. Germline-derived CDR1 and CDR2 are ENHRY and SYGVKD. DNA for the CDR3: TGTGCCATCACCCCAGCGGGGGGGAGAGATACGCAGTATTTT. Its protein product is CAITPAGGRDTQYF.

The genes are TRBV19 and TRBJ2-2; no definite D call. The CDR3 length is 12 residues. Germline CDR1 LNHDA, CDR2 SQIVND (reference sequence). V lost 4 bases to trimming and J lost 6 bases, with 6 bases between them. The CDR3 DNA sequence: TGTGCCAGTAGTACCTTTTCCGGGGAGCTGTTTTTT. Translation: CASSTFSGELFF.